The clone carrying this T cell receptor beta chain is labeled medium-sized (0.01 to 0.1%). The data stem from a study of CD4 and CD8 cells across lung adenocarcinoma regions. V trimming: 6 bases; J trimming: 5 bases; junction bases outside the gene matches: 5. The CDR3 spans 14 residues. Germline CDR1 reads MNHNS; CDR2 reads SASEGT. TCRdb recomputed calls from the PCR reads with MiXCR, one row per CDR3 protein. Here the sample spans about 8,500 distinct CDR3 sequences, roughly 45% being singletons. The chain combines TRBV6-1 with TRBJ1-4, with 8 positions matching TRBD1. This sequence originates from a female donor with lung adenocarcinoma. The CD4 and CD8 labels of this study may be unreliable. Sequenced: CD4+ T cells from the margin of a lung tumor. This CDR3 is CASSRRDRNEKLFF. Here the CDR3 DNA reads TGTGCCAGCAGCCGAAGGGACAGGAATGAAAAACTGTTTTTT.